This T cell receptor (beta chain) was found in a study of neurological immune-mediated disorders. This clonotype has a count of ten or more. Each CDR3 protein is one row after TCRdb ran MiXCR on the 5' RACE reads. The table shows about 25,000 distinct CDR3 sequences, with roughly an eighth occurring only once. The sample consisted of PBMCs. The sequence was collected from a middle-aged woman with HTLV-1-associated myelopathy (HAM/TSP).

CDR3 residues: CASSSRLGIINEKLFF. CDR3 nucleotide sequence: TGTGCCAGCAGCTCCAGATTAGGGATTATTAATGAAAAACTGTTTTTT. The V and J genes are TRBV11-2 and TRBJ1-4, with D unresolved. The CDR3 has 16 amino acids. Deletions cut 4 bases from V and 4 bases from J, with 16 bases between. Germline lookup yields CDR1 SGHAT and CDR2 FQNNGV.